This is a list of T cell receptor beta chains from one sample in a study of control samples from healthy donors and cancer patients. TCRdb's copy holds only in-frame clones and misses some; the assay was immunoSEQ multiplex PCR. The repertoire holds 100,000 to 150,000 clones, with 85% to 95% as singletons. The sequencing input was PBMCs. Receptors originate from a man of 80 years or more with head and neck cancer. CDR3s include the opening cysteine and the closing phenylalanine or tryptophan. D genes are given only for firm matches. Clone size is shown for a subset of rows, as once, few, many or a class of expanded clone.

>TRBJ1-5|TRBD1|TRBV18|NA
TGTGCCAGCTCACTCGGGACAGGGGATCAGCCCCAGCATTTT
CASSLGTGDQPQHF
>TRBJ2-2|TRBD2|TRBV18|NA
TGTGCCAGCTCCCAGTGGCTAGCGGGAGCCACCGGGGAGCTGTTTTTT
CASSQWLAGATGELFF
>TRBJ2-7|NA|TRBV18|NA
TGTGCCAGCTCACCACCGACTAGGGCCGAGCAGTACTTC
CASSPPTRAEQYF
>TRBJ2-3|NA|TRBV19|NA
TGTGCCAGTAGTATCGCTAGCGCGGGCTACACAGATACGCAGTATTTT
CASSIASAGYTDTQYF
>TRBJ1-1|TRBD1|TRBV5-3|once
TGTGCCAGAAGCTTGGGGGGCGTGGGACAGGGTAACGCTGAAGCTTTCTTT
CARSLGGVGQGNAEAFF
>TRBJ2-2|NA|TRBV5-4|NA
TGTGCCAGCAGCTTGGTGGCAGGCACGAACACCGGGGAGCTGTTTTTT
CASSLVAGTNTGELFF
>TRBJ2-1|TRBD1|TRBV19|NA
TGTGCCAGTAGGAGGGGGACAGATCCCAATGAGCAGTTCTTC
CASRRGTDPNEQFF
>TRBJ1-4|NA|TRBV7-9|NA
TGTGCCAGCAGCTTCCAGAATCCCGAAAAACTGTTTTTT
CASSFQNPEKLFF
>TRBJ1-1|TRBD1|TRBV14|NA
TGTGCCAGCAGCCTACGGACAGGGGACGCTTATGAAGCTTTCTTT
CASSLRTGDAYEAFF
>TRBJ2-3|NA|TRBV7-9|NA
TGTGCCAGCAGCCAGATGGGTGGCGAGGGAGATACGCAGTATTTT
CASSQMGGEGDTQYF
>TRBJ2-1|TRBD1|TRBV9|NA
TGTGCCAGCACCGGACAGGGGAGGGACAATGAGCAGTTCTTC
CASTGQGRDNEQFF
>TRBJ2-5|TRBD2|TRBV27|once
TGTGCCAGCAGTCGGGGTAGCGGGTCCCAAGAGACCCAGTACTTC
CASSRGSGSQETQYF
>TRBJ1-5|NA|TRBV29-1|NA
TGCAGCGTTGAAGCACACTCTCCGGGGCCCCAGCATTTT
CSVEAHSPGPQHF
>TRBJ2-5|NA|TRBV11-2|NA
TGTGCCAGCAGCTTAGATTATTGGGTAGAGACCCAGTACTTC
CASSLDYWVETQYF
>TRBJ1-2|NA|TRBV5-8|NA
TGTGCCAGCAGCTTGGGTCCGGTTATCAACTATGGCTACACCTTC
CASSLGPVINYGYTF
>TRBJ2-7|TRBD1|TRBV11-3|NA
TGTGCCAGCAGCCTCTCCCCGGGACAGGGATACGAGCAGTACTTC
CASSLSPGQGYEQYF
>TRBJ2-1|TRBD2|TRBV9|NA
TGTGCCAGCAGTGAAGGGGGACTAGCGGGAGACAATGAGCAGTTCTTC
CASSEGGLAGDNEQFF
>TRBJ2-1|NA|TRBV5-1|NA
TGCGCCAGCTGGAGAGCGGGTTCAAATGAGCAGTTCTTC
CASWRAGSNEQFF
>TRBJ1-6|NA|TRBV10-3|NA
TGTGCCATCAGTGCGCCAGGGAATTCACCCCTCCACTTT
CAISAPGNSPLHF
>TRBJ2-7|NA|TRBV6-6|NA
TGTGCCAGCAGTTGGGGCACGGGAGAACACGAGCAGTACTTC
CASSWGTGEHEQYF
>TRBJ2-7|TRBD2|TRBV13|NA
TGTGCCAGCAGCCAGACGACTAGCAGCTACGAGCAGTACTTC
CASSQTTSSYEQYF
>TRBJ2-3|NA|TRBV4-3|NA
TGCGCCAGCAGCCCTAGATCCAGACTTTTCACAGATACGCAGTATTTT
CASSPRSRLFTDTQYF
>TRBJ2-7|TRBD1|TRBV7-2|NA
TGTGCCAGCAGCCCTCGGACAGGGGGCCCCTACGAGCAGTACTTC
CASSPRTGGPYEQYF
>TRBJ2-5|TRBD2|TRBV11-2|NA
TGTGCCAGCAGCTACGCCCGAGTTGCGGGAGGGCGAGAGACCCAGTACTTC
CASSYARVAGGRETQYF
>TRBJ1-2|NA|TRBV10-3|NA
TGTGCCATCAGTGAGGGTCGCTCCCTTAACTATGGCTACACCTTC
CAISEGRSLNYGYTF
>TRBJ2-1|NA|TRBV7-6|NA
TGTGCCAGCAGCCCCCGAGAACCTCTGGGGTCCTACAATGAGCAGTTCTTC
CASSPREPLGSYNEQFF
>TRBJ1-4|TRBD1|TRBV14|NA
TGTGCCAGCAGCCCGACAGGGGAAGTAGCAACTAATGAAAAACTGTTTTTT
CASSPTGEVATNEKLFF
>TRBJ1-2|NA|TRBV9|NA
TGTGCCAGCAGCGTAGAGGCCGCAGGTGGGGAAGCTAACTATGGCTACACCTTC
CASSVEAAGGEANYGYTF
>TRBJ2-1|NA|TRBV5-1|NA
TGCGCCAGCAACCGGGACCCCGAAGCCAATGAGCAGTTCTTC
CASNRDPEANEQFF
>TRBJ2-5|TRBD2|TRBV2|NA
TGTGCCAGCAAACTAGCGGGGGTTTCGCCCTTCGAGACCCAGTACTTC
CASKLAGVSPFETQYF
>TRBJ2-1|NA|TRBV7-2|NA
TGTGCCAGCAGCTTAGGGGGCTCGGTCAGTCAGTTCTTC
CASSLGGSVSQFF
>TRBJ2-5|NA|TRBV7-2|NA
TGTGCCAGCAAAAAGGGAACGCCGGGGGCCCAGTACTTC
CASKKGTPGAQYF
>TRBJ2-4|TRBD1|TRBV11-2|NA
TGTGCCAGCAGCCCTTCGGCGGACCAGGGGGCGCGGAACATTCAGTACTTC
CASSPSADQGARNIQYF
>TRBJ2-7|NA|TRBV5-4|NA
TGTGCCAGCAGCGGTCGGGCGGACCCCACAGGGCAGTACTTC
CASSGRADPTGQYF
>TRBJ1-2|NA|TRBV12-3/TRBV12-4|NA
TGTGCCAGCAGTTTTTGGGGGGCCTCTGGCTACACCTTC
CASSFWGASGYTF
>TRBJ2-2|NA|TRBV2|NA
TGTGCCAGCAGGGTAAAGGAACCGAACACCGGGGAGCTGTTTTTT
CASRVKEPNTGELFF